One sample yielded the 6 T cell receptor beta chains listed below, sequenced in a study of blood T cells in healthy people across ages. The authors ran a second PCR of about 6 to 11 cycles using a sample-barcoded 5' primer and a J-beta primer mix. TCRdb reprocessed the 5' RACE reads with MiXCR, giving one entry per CDR3 protein. The profile shows hundreds of thousands of distinct CDR3 sequences, about 43% of them singletons. The sequenced material came from blood. The source is a man at least 80 years old in good health.

This clonotype has more than one count but fewer than ten. The chain recombines TRBV9 with TRBJ2-3; D remains ambiguous. Germline V gene sequence: CDR1 SGDLS, CDR2 YYNGEE. V lost 3 bases and J 4 bases, leaving 9 bases between the germline ends. The CDR3 runs to 13 residues. CDR3 loop: CASSALSPDTQYF. CDR3 in DNA: TGTGCCAGCAGCGCCCTTAGCCCAGATACGCAGTATTTT.

There are a few counts of this clonotype. The J gene is TRBJ2-5, the V gene TRBV6-2 or TRBV6-3, with 7 bases that match TRBD2. The CDR3 length is 14 residues. V lost 7 bases, J lost 2 bases, and 7 bases stayed unmatched. CDR1 is MNHEY and CDR2 is SVGEGT in the germline V gene. The CDR3 region has the DNA TGTGCCAGCAACCCAAGCGGGAAGCAAGAGACCCAGTACTTC. Translated, it gives CASNPSGKQETQYF.

This clonotype was counted many times. The rearrangement joins TRBV7-3 to TRBJ1-2, with 7 nucleotides matching TRBD1. The ends lost 5 bases at V and 6 bases at J; junction bases unmatched: 12. This CDR3 is 15 amino acids long. In germline, CDR1 is SGHTA, CDR2 FQGTGA. The CDR3 bases are TGTGCCAGCAGCCCGGGGGTACAGGGGTTCGATGGCTACACCTTC. Its translation: CASSPGVQGFDGYTF.

A few counts support this clonotype. The chain joins TRBV6-2 or TRBV6-3 to TRBJ1-2; D is ambiguous. Trimming pared 0 bases from V and 7 bases from J, leaving 21 bases between. The CDR3 sequence is 17 residues long. The germline gives CDR1 MNHEY, CDR2 SVGEGT. The CDR3 coding sequence is TGTGCCAGCAGTTACTCGGCGGAGCTGACTCAAAGCCCTGGCTACACCTTC. Protein: CASSYSAELTQSPGYTF.

This clonotype has only a few counts. The chain joins TRBV7-2 to TRBJ2-3; D is unclear. The CDR3 has 15 residues. Germline V gene sequence: CDR1 SGHTA, CDR2 FQGNSA. V lost 1 base to trimming and J lost 6 bases, with 14 bases between them. CDR3 sequence: CASSLVISNRDTQYF. The CDR3 DNA is TGTGCCAGCAGCTTAGTCATATCGAATCGGGATACGCAGTATTTT.

This clonotype came up many times. The rearrangement uses TRBV5-1 and TRBJ2-7, with TRBD1 matching 7 bases. The CDR3 runs to 14 residues. The germline gives CDR1 SGHRS, CDR2 YFSETQ. The J segment lost 5 bases and the V segment lost 0 bases, leaving 5 bases of the junction unmatched. The chain's CDR3 is CASSLERQGDEQYF. CDR3 DNA: TGCGCCAGCAGCTTGGAACGCCAGGGGGACGAGCAGTACTTC.